These 7 T cell receptor beta chains share one sample of origin, sequenced in a study of CD8+ T cells in alopecia areata. Treatment meaning: oral pan-JAK inhibitor, 5-10 mg twice daily. After isolation, RNA underwent reverse transcription to generate cDNA as the sequencing template. Repertoires were generated with immunoSEQ multiplex PCR, while TCRdb's copy carries only in-frame clones and drops some. The table includes roughly 250,000 clones, 60% detected once. The material was CD4+ T cells sorted from blood, obtained at week 52, from a patient treated with tofacitinib. These receptors were taken from a human donor with alopecia areata.

The rearrangement uses TRBV5-1 and TRBJ2-5; 8 nucleotides line up with TRBD2. V shed 3 bases, J shed 1 base, and the junction held 2 bases outside the gene matches. Per the germline V gene, CDR1 is SGHRS and CDR2 is YFSETQ. This CDR3 contains 14 residues. The CDR3 DNA sequence: TGCGCCAGCAGCTCTACTAGCGGCCAAGAGACCCAGTACTTC. Its translation is CASSSTSGQETQYF.

The chain employs TRBV7-8 and TRBJ2-3; maybe TRBD1 (6 bases). The CDR3 has 16 residues. Trimming removed 7 bases from V and 5 bases from J, with 22 bases in between. The germline V gene has CDR1 SGHVS and CDR2 FQNEAQ. CDR3 amino acids: CASTFGQPRSGDTQYF. In DNA form, the CDR3 reads TGTGCCAGCACCTTCGGACAGCCAAGGTCTGGAGATACGCAGTATTTT.

In DNA form, the CDR3 reads TGTGCCAGCAGTTACTCGTGGGGCGGGGAGACCCAGTACTTC. Amino acid sequence: CASSYSWGGETQYF. The chain uses TRBV6-5 and TRBJ2-5; tentatively, D is TRBD1 or TRBD2 (5 bases each). CDR3 size: 14 residues. Germline assignment: CDR1 MNHEY and CDR2 SVGAGI. Trimming cost V 0 bases and J 5 bases, with 10 bases left between them.

The chain recombines TRBV7-9 with TRBJ2-5; 12 bases line up with TRBD2. J lost 2 bases, V lost 5 bases, and 12 bases had no gene match. The germline CDR1 and CDR2 sequences are SEHNR and FQNEAQ (reference sequence). The CDR3 sequence is 18 residues long. The CDR3 spells CASSRGTSGSSFQETQYF. CDR3 nucleotide sequence: TGTGCCAGCAGCCGTGGGACTAGCGGGTCTTCTTTTCAAGAGACCCAGTACTTC.

The chain links TRBV5-1 to TRBJ2-5; D not certain. Germline CDR1 and CDR2: SGHRS and YFSETQ. V gave up 2 bases and J gave up 0 bases, with 2 bases separating them. The CDR3 length is 12 residues. CDR3 residues: CASSFDQETQYF. DNA of the CDR3: TGCGCCAGCAGCTTCGACCAAGAGACCCAGTACTTC.

This clone was observed a single time. The DNA of the CDR3 is TGTGCCAGCAGCTTAGGGGACATCCAAGAGACCCAGTACTTC. Translating it yields CASSLGDIQETQYF. The V and J genes are TRBV11-2 and TRBJ2-5, with D maybe TRBD1 (6 bases). The CDR3 contains 14 residues. Looked up from germline, CDR1 is SGHAT and CDR2 is FQNNGV. Trimming left V 1 base short and J 1 base short, with 7 bases between.

The V and J genes are TRBV9 and TRBJ2-1, with D possibly matching TRBD2 (6 bases). Germline values: CDR1 SGDLS, CDR2 YYNGEE. V lost 1 base, J lost 8 bases, and 16 bases lay in between. The CDR3 extends over 15 amino acids. CDR3 region: CASSVLSGTSDEQFF. The CDR3 DNA follows: TGTGCCAGCAGCGTATTATCCGGGACTTCAGATGAGCAGTTCTTC.